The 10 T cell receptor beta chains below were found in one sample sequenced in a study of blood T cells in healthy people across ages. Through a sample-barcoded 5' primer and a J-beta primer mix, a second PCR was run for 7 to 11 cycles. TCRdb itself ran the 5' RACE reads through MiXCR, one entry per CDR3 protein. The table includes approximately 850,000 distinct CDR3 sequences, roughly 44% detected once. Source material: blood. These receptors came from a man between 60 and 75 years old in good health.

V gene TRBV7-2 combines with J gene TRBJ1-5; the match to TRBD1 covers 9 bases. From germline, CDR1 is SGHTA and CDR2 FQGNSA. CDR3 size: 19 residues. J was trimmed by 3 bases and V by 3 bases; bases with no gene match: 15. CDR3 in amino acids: CASSFKRMTGGTINQPQHF. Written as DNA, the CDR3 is TGTGCCAGCAGCTTCAAACGGATGACAGGGGGAACAATCAATCAGCCCCAGCATTTT.

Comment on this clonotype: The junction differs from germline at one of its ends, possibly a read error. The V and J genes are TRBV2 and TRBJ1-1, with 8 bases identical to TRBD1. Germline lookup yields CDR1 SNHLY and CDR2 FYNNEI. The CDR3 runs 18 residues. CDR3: CAGRDRRTGFRMNTEAFF. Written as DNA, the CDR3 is TGTGCCGGCAGGGACCGGAGGACAGGGTTTCGAATGAACACTGAAGCTTTCTTT.

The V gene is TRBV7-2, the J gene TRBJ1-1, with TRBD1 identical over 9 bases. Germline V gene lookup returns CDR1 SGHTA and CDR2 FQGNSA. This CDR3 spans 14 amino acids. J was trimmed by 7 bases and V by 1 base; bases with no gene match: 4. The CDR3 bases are TGTGCCAGCAGCTTAGATAGGGACAGGGATGAAGCTTTCTTT. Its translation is CASSLDRDRDEAFF.

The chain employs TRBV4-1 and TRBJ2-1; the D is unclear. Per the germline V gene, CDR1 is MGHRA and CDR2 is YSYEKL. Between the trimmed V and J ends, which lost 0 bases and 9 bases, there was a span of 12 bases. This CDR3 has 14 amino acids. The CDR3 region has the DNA TGCGCCAGCAGCCAAGATCTGACCTGGGGTGAGCAGTTCTTC. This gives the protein CASSQDLTWGEQFF.

In DNA, the CDR3 is TGTGCCTGGTCCCCGGGGGCCGTTGAGCAGTTCTTC. This encodes CAWSPGAVEQFF. V is TRBV30 and J is TRBJ2-1; D may be TRBD1 or TRBD2 (6 bases each). There are 12 residues in the CDR3. V was trimmed by 5 bases and J by 9 bases, leaving 14 bases between them. CDR1 and CDR2 (germline): GTSNPN, SVGIG (reference sequence). Full variable domain (outside the CDR3, taken from reference TRBV30 and TRBJ2-1): SQTIHQWPATLVQPVGSPLSLECTVEGTSNPNLYWYRQAAGRGLQLLFYSVGIGQISSEVPQNLSASRPQDRQFILSSKKLLLSDSGFYLCAWSPGAVEQFFGPGTRLTVL.

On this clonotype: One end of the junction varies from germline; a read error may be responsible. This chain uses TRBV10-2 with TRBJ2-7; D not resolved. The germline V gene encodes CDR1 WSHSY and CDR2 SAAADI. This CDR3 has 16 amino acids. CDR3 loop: CAGSESRSVGSYEQYF. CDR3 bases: TGCGCCGGCAGTGAGTCTAGGAGCGTAGGCTCATACGAGCAGTACTTC.

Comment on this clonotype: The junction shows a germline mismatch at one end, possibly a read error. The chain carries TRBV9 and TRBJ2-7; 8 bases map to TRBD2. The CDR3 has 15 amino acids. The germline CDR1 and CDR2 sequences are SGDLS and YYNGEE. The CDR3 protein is CACSAGGALTYEQYF. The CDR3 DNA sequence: TGTGCCTGCAGCGCCGGGGGGGCCCTCACCTACGAGCAGTACTTC.

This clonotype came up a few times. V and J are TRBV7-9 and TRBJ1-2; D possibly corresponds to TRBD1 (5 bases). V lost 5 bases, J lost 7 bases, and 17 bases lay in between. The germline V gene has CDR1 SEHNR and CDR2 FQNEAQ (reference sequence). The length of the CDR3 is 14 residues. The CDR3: CASSLRDLLGGYTF. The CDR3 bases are TGTGCCAGCAGCCTAAGGGACCTATTGGGTGGCTACACCTTC.

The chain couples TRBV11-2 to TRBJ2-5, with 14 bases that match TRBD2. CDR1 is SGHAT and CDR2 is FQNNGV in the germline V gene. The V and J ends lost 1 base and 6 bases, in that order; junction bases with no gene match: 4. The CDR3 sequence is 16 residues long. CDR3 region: CASSLGTSGGMKTQYF. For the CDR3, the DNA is TGTGCCAGCAGCTTAGGGACTAGCGGGGGGATGAAGACCCAGTACTTC. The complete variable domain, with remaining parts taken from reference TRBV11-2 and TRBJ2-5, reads EAGVAQSPRYKIIEKRQSVAFWCNPISGHATLYWYQQILGQGPKLLIQFQNNGVVDDSQLPKDRFSAERLKGVDSTLKIQPAKLEDSAVYLCASSLGTSGGMKTQYFGPGTRLLVL.

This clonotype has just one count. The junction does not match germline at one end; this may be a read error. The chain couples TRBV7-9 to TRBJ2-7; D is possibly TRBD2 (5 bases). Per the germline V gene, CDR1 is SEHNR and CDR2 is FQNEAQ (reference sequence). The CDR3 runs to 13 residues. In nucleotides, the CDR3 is TGTGCCAACAGCTTAGACGGGATTAGCGAGCAGTACTTC. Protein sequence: CANSLDGISEQYF.